What follows are 17 T cell receptor beta chains derived from one specimen sequenced in a study of cytomegalovirus exposure and HLA in healthy donors (dated by TCRdb to 2017 to 2019). The receptor library was made with the immunoSEQ multiplex PCR assay. TCRdb mirrors the immuneACCESS table, restricted to in-frame sequences. Some clones are absent from its copies; in checked studies, under half trace to an unresolved V gene, and the reason for the others is unknown. The sample data list some 140,000 clones, and approximately 86% of these were observed just once. The ten largest clonotypes hold 20% to 25% of the sample. Sequencing was performed on PBMCs. The receptor source for this set is a man younger than 35 in good health and CMV-seropositive.

This clone has more than one count but fewer than ten. This chain uses TRBV9 with TRBJ2-7; TRBD2 might be the D (6 bases). Looked up from germline, CDR1 is SGDLS and CDR2 is YYNGEE. The CDR3 is 13 residues long. Trimming cost V 3 bases and J 0 bases, with 7 bases left between them. The CDR3 here is CASSAGSSYEQYF. The CDR3 DNA follows: TGTGCCAGCAGCGCCGGGAGCTCCTACGAGCAGTACTTC.

V usage is TRBV5-4 and J usage is TRBJ1-6; possibly TRBD1 for D (6 bases). The germline CDR1 and CDR2 sequences are SGHNT and YYREEE (reference sequence). Trimming pared 4 bases from V and 4 bases from J, leaving 9 bases between. The CDR3 spans 14 residues. The CDR3 DNA follows: TGTGCCAGCAGCCTTGGACAGTATAATTCACCCCTCCACTTT. Its protein is CASSLGQYNSPLHF.

The chain employs TRBV7-9 and TRBJ1-4; D perhaps matches TRBD1 (5 bases). V lost 2 bases to trimming and J lost 4 bases, with 8 bases between them. Looked up from germline, CDR1 is SEHNR and CDR2 is FQNEAQ (reference sequence). The CDR3 sequence is 14 residues long. This chain's CDR3 is CASSLQRGNEKLFF. CDR3 coding DNA: TGTGCCAGCAGCTTACAAAGGGGTAATGAAAAACTGTTTTTT.

The chain carries TRBV10-3 and TRBJ1-1, with D unclear. This CDR3 region has 15 residues. The germline CDR1 and CDR2 sequences are ENHRY and SYGVKD. Between the trimmed V and J ends, which lost 3 bases and 0 bases, there was a span of 11 bases. The CDR3 is CAISDRSAVNTEAFF. CDR3 coding DNA: TGTGCCATCAGTGATCGGTCGGCGGTGAACACTGAAGCTTTCTTT.

The gene calls are TRBV6-5 and TRBJ1-4; possibly TRBD1 for D (5 bases). Germline loops: CDR1 MNHEY, CDR2 SVGAGI. V was pared by 2 bases and J by 3 bases, with 10 bases between. The CDR3 loop spans 15 amino acids. The CDR3 DNA is TGTGCCAGCAGTTACACCGACAGTGCTAATGAAAAACTGTTTTTT. Translating gives CASSYTDSANEKLFF.

The rearrangement uses TRBV6-5 and TRBJ2-7; 9 bases line up with TRBD1. CDR1 is MNHEY, CDR2 SVGAGI, per germline. There are 14 residues in the CDR3. V lost 2 bases and J lost 1; bases outside the gene matches: 0. For the CDR3, the DNA is TGTGCCAGCAGTTACGACAGGGGGTCCTACGAGCAGTACTTC. It specifies CASSYDRGSYEQYF.

The rearrangement joins TRBV6-4 to TRBJ2-3; 7 bases line up with TRBD1. The V gene end was trimmed by 8 bases and the J gene end by 3 bases; junction bases not matched to a gene: 11. This CDR3 contains 15 residues. Germline assignment: CDR1 MRHNA and CDR2 SNTAGT. The CDR3 loop is CASSAGGMKTDTQYF. The CDR3 DNA reads as TGTGCCAGCTCCGCAGGGGGTATGAAAACAGATACGCAGTATTTT.

The chain employs TRBV7-9 and TRBJ1-5, with 7 nucleotides matching TRBD1. Germline CDR1 reads SEHNR; CDR2 reads FQNEAQ (reference sequence). V was clipped by 5 bases and J by 7 bases; unmatched bases: 8. The CDR3 sequence is 14 residues long. The CDR3 nucleotides read TGTGCCAGCAGCCCAGACAGGGACTTGCAGCCCCAGCATTTT. Translated: CASSPDRDLQPQHF.

The chain uses TRBV7-6 and TRBJ2-5, with unresolved D. Looked up from germline, CDR1 is SGHVS and CDR2 is FNYEAQ. This CDR3 is built from 14 residues. Deletions cut 1 base from V and 2 bases from J, with 8 bases between. The DNA for the CDR3 is TGTGCCAGCAGCTTAGGTCGGGTGCAAGAGACCCAGTACTTC. Protein: CASSLGRVQETQYF.

The CDR3 region has the DNA TGTGCCAGCAGCTTTGACCGGAGTTACGAGCAGTACTTC. Protein sequence: CASSFDRSYEQYF. V and J are TRBV7-3 and TRBJ2-7, with D uncertain. Germline values: CDR1 SGHTA, CDR2 FQGTGA. Trimming left V 3 bases short and J 4 bases short, with 10 bases between. The CDR3 is made up of 13 amino acids.

This chain links TRBV5-1 with TRBJ1-1; tentative D call: TRBD1 (5 bases). The germline CDR1 and CDR2 sequences are SGHRS and YFSETQ. The CDR3 totals 16 residues. V gave up 2 bases and J gave up 0 bases, with 14 bases separating them. The CDR3 here is CASSLWQGQMNTEAFF. As DNA, the CDR3 is TGCGCCAGCAGCTTATGGCAGGGCCAAATGAACACTGAAGCTTTCTTT.

This chain links TRBV7-3 with TRBJ1-6; a possible D gene is TRBD1 (6 bases). This CDR3 is built from 15 residues. The V gene lost 1 base and the J gene lost 10 bases, with 14 bases spanning the gap. Germline V gene data show CDR1 as SGHTA and CDR2 as FQGTGA. DNA of the CDR3: TGTGCCAGCAGCTTAATAGCAGGGGCCGGCTCACCCCTCCACTTT. Translation: CASSLIAGAGSPLHF.

The V and J genes are TRBV4-3 and TRBJ1-3; 8 nucleotides align to TRBD1. After removal of 0 bases from V and 4 bases from J, the junction contained 8 bases not matched to a gene. CDR3 length: 17 amino acids. Germline assignment: CDR1 LGHNA and CDR2 YSLEER. CDR3 DNA: TGCGCCAGCAGCCAAGACCTGGACAGGGAGAAGGGAAACACCATATATTTT. Translating gives CASSQDLDREKGNTIYF.

This chain links TRBV30 with TRBJ2-1; no reliable D call. V was cut by 3 bases and J by 10 bases, with 19 bases left in between. The CDR3 loop spans 14 amino acids. Germline CDR1 GTSNPN, CDR2 SVGIG (reference sequence). CDR3 residues: CAWSTPRKVNEQFF. In DNA form, the CDR3 reads TGTGCCTGGAGCACTCCCAGGAAGGTCAACGAGCAGTTCTTC.

The rearrangement uses TRBV19 and TRBJ2-1, with D possibly TRBD2 on 7 matching bases. The germline V gene has CDR1 LNHDA and CDR2 SQIVND (reference sequence). This CDR3 comprises 13 residues. V was shortened by 6 bases and J by 6 bases, with 12 bases between the two germline ends. The CDR3 is CASRRGGVNEQFF. The CDR3 DNA reads as TGTGCCAGTAGGAGGGGGGGAGTCAATGAGCAGTTCTTC.

The rearrangement joins TRBV6-1 to TRBJ2-7; D not resolved. Germline-derived CDR1 and CDR2 are MNHNS and SASEGT. CDR3 length: 14 residues. V shed 4 bases and J shed 0 bases, with 10 bases lying between them. The CDR3 bases are TGTGCCAGCAGTGGTCCACTTGTCTCCTACGAGCAGTACTTC. Protein sequence: CASSGPLVSYEQYF.

This clone has a single count. The rearrangement uses TRBV7-9 and TRBJ2-5, with 11 bases that match TRBD2. The CDR3 length is 14 residues. The germline CDR1 and CDR2 sequences are SEHNR and FQNEAQ (reference sequence). V lost 11 bases and J lost 3; bases outside the gene matches: 8. CDR3 DNA: TGTGCCGTAACCGGGACTAGCGGAGAAGAGACCCAGTACTTC. Protein: CAVTGTSGEETQYF.